A selection of T cell receptor beta chains follows, all from one sample in a study of beta chain features in type 1 diabetes. Profiling relied on immunoSEQ multiplex PCR, and the TCRdb table lists in-frame clones only, not all of them. The repertoire holds a few hundred thousand clones, with around 15% as singletons. The sequenced sample was central memory CD4+ T cells from blood. These TCRs come from a young man in good health. The CDR3 runs from the conserved cysteine through the conserved F or W. The order of the fields is D gene, clone size, V gene, J gene, CDR3 length, CDR3 DNA, CDR3 protein. A D gene is named only where the DNA matches it firmly. Clone size is stated in some rows and not others, as once, few, many or a class when expanded.

d_gene: TRBD2; abundance: few; v_gene: TRBV6-5; j_gene: TRBJ2-3; len: 14; CDR3nt: TGTGCCAGCTTCCCTAGCGGTATCACAGATACGCAGTATTTT; CDR3aa: CASFPSGITDTQYF
d_gene: .; abundance: many; v_gene: TRBV5-6; j_gene: TRBJ2-2; len: 15; CDR3nt: TGTGCCAGCAGCTTTGGGGGGACGAACACCGGGGAGCTGTTTTTT; CDR3aa: CASSFGGTNTGELFF
d_gene: .; abundance: few; v_gene: TRBV29-1; j_gene: TRBJ2-1; len: 13; CDR3nt: TGCAGCGTTGTTGGGCCAGGGGCCAATGAGCAGTTCTTC; CDR3aa: CSVVGPGANEQFF
d_gene: TRBD2; abundance: few; v_gene: TRBV28; j_gene: TRBJ2-1; len: 16; CDR3nt: TGTGCCAGCAGCCTCCTCGGGACTAGCGGGATTAATGAGCAGTTCTTC; CDR3aa: CASSLLGTSGINEQFF
d_gene: .; abundance: .; v_gene: TRBV5-4; j_gene: TRBJ2-1; len: 14; CDR3nt: TGTGCCAGCAGCCAGGCGGGGTTAAACAATGAGCAGTTCTTC; CDR3aa: CASSQAGLNNEQFF
d_gene: TRBD2; abundance: .; v_gene: TRBV6-1; j_gene: TRBJ2-7; len: 15; CDR3nt: TGTGCCAGCAGATCCTCTAGCGGGGGCTCCTACGAGCAGTACTTC; CDR3aa: CASRSSSGGSYEQYF
d_gene: TRBD2; abundance: .; v_gene: TRBV5-1; j_gene: TRBJ2-1; len: 18; CDR3nt: TGCGCCAGCAGCCCGTCCGGGACTAGCGGGGTAGGAGGCAATGAGCAGTTCTTC; CDR3aa: CASSPSGTSGVGGNEQFF
d_gene: .; abundance: few; v_gene: TRBV21-1; j_gene: TRBJ2-7; len: 17; CDR3nt: TGTGCCAGCAGCAAAGATGGTGTGGGTTCGCGCATCTACGAGCAGTACTTC; CDR3aa: CASSKDGVGSRIYEQYF
d_gene: .; abundance: few; v_gene: TRBV7-2; j_gene: TRBJ2-6; len: 15; CDR3nt: TGTGCCAGCAGCTTAGGGAGTTCGGGGGCCAACGTCCTGACTTTC; CDR3aa: CASSLGSSGANVLTF
d_gene: .; abundance: few; v_gene: TRBV10-3; j_gene: TRBJ1-5; len: 14; CDR3nt: TGTGCCATCAGTGAGGGGGCAGAAAATCAGCCCCAGCATTTT; CDR3aa: CAISEGAENQPQHF
d_gene: .; abundance: few; v_gene: TRBV30; j_gene: TRBJ2-2; len: 15; CDR3nt: TGTGCCTGGAGCCTGGGAATCCCGGACACCGGGGAGCTGTTTTTT; CDR3aa: CAWSLGIPDTGELFF